The next 6 T cell receptor beta chains were all read from a single sample in a study of OX40 agonist ivuxolimab in advanced cancers. Sequencing used immunoSEQ multiplex PCR; TCRdb keeps in-frame clones, though not all of them. The sample lists over 90,000 clones, roughly 94% occurring once. This specimen was CD4+ or CD8+ T cells sorted from blood, taken in a trial of the OX40 agonist ivuxolimab. These receptors came from an adult with an advanced solid tumor such as melanoma, head and neck, liver or kidney cancer.

This chain uses TRBV7-2 with TRBJ1-1; a possible D gene is TRBD1 (6 bases). V gave up 6 bases and J gave up 2 bases, with 10 bases separating them. CDR3 length: 13 amino acids. The V gene's germline CDR1 is SGHTA and CDR2 FQGNSA. The CDR3 DNA reads TGTGCCAGCAGTCCCAGGGGAAACACTGAAGCTTTCTTT. This encodes CASSPRGNTEAFF.

The chain uses TRBV10-3 and TRBJ2-5; tentatively, D is TRBD1 (6 bases). The CDR3 runs 14 residues. Trimming stripped 5 bases from V and 3 bases from J, with 13 bases between. CDR1 ENHRY and CDR2 SYGVKD come from the germline V gene. CDR3 sequence: CAISSGVREETQYF. The CDR3 coding sequence is TGTGCCATCAGTTCAGGGGTACGAGAAGAGACCCAGTACTTC.

The chain has TRBV5-1 and TRBJ1-4, with TRBD1 identical over 11 bases. This CDR3 region has 15 residues. The V gene's germline CDR1 is SGHRS and CDR2 YFSETQ. V gave up 5 bases and J gave up 3 bases; unmatched junction bases: 3. The CDR3 reads CASRDRGQANEKLFF. The CDR3 nucleotides are TGCGCCAGCAGGGACAGGGGGCAGGCTAATGAAAAACTGTTTTTT.

This clone was seen a single time. The chain carries TRBV5-4 and TRBJ2-5; tentative D call: TRBD2 (5 bases). Germline CDR1 and CDR2: SGHNT and YYREEE (reference sequence). The CDR3 has 14 amino acids. Between the trimmed V and J ends, which lost 4 bases and 5 bases, there was a span of 15 bases. The CDR3 here is CASSPGPGGETQYF. Written as DNA, the CDR3 is TGTGCCAGCAGCCCCGGACCCGGCGGGGAGACCCAGTACTTC.

This chain uses TRBV5-1 with TRBJ2-1; D gene ambiguous. Per the germline V gene, CDR1 is SGHRS and CDR2 is YFSETQ. V was shortened by 0 bases and J by 2 bases, with 9 bases between the two germline ends. This CDR3 is 15 amino acids long. The CDR3 loop is CASSLGQEPYNEQFF. In nucleotides, the CDR3 is TGCGCCAGCAGCTTGGGTCAGGAACCCTACAATGAGCAGTTCTTC.

A single count supports this clone. The chain employs TRBV2 and TRBJ1-1; D not certain. CDR1 is SNHLY, CDR2 FYNNEI, per germline. The CDR3 contains 13 residues. V was pared by 4 bases and J by 1 base, with 7 bases between. The CDR3 DNA reads TGTGCCAGCAGTGGGACGCCGAACACTGAAGCTTTCTTT. It is translated as CASSGTPNTEAFF.